What follows are 11 T cell receptor beta chains derived from one specimen sequenced in a study of somatic mutations in cytotoxic T cells in rheumatoid arthritis. Profiling relied on immunoSEQ multiplex PCR, and the TCRdb table lists in-frame clones only, not all of them. The sample holds approximately 6,700 clones; approximately 66% are singletons and the top ten take roughly 40%. The material sequenced was CD8+ T cells sorted from blood. The receptors come from a man aged 35 to 55 in good health.

CDR3: CASSPASSYNEQFF. The CDR3 DNA follows: TGTGCCAGTAGTCCGGCCTCCTCCTACAATGAGCAGTTCTTC. The V and J genes are TRBV19 and TRBJ2-1; D not certain. The CDR3 runs 14 residues. Per the germline V gene, CDR1 is LNHDA and CDR2 is SQIVND (reference sequence). The germline V and J ends were trimmed by 5 bases and 0 bases, with 8 bases remaining between them.

J is TRBJ1-6 and V is TRBV19; unclear D gene. Trimming took off 3 bases at V and 4 bases at J, with 7 bases between the two ends. CDR3 size: 14 residues. Germline CDR1 and CDR2: LNHDA and SQIVND (reference sequence). Here the CDR3 reads CASSISDYNSPLHF. The CDR3 DNA sequence: TGTGCCAGTAGTATTTCCGATTATAATTCACCCCTCCACTTT.

The chain links TRBV2 to TRBJ1-1; no clear D. The CDR3 covers 15 residues. Trimming left V 7 bases short and J 4 bases short, with 19 bases between. In germline, CDR1 is SNHLY, CDR2 FYNNEI. Here the CDR3 reads CASTSTGSPGTEAFF. CDR3 sequence (DNA): TGTGCCAGCACTTCAACTGGGAGCCCGGGCACTGAAGCTTTCTTT. The variable domain in full, with the rest retrieved from reference TRBV2 and TRBJ1-1, is EPEVTQTPSHQVTQMGQEVILRCVPISNHLYFYWYRQILGQKVEFLVSFYNNEISEKSEIFDDQFSVERPDGSNFTLKIRSTKLEDSAMYFCASTSTGSPGTEAFFGQGTRLTVV.

This clone was detected only a few times. V and J are TRBV5-5 and TRBJ1-2; 9 bases agree with TRBD1. V dropped 0 bases and J dropped 3; count of bases not matched to a gene: 3. CDR3 length equals 15 residues. Germline CDR1 reads SGHKS; CDR2 reads YYEKEE (reference sequence). The CDR3 DNA reads TGTGCCAGCAGCTTGGATGGGACAGGGTACTATGGCTACACCTTC. This codes for CASSLDGTGYYGYTF. The variable domain in full, completed from reference TRBV5-5 and TRBJ1-2, reads DAGVTQSPTHLIKTRGQQVTLRCSPISGHKSVSWYQQVLGQGPQFIFQYYEKEERGRGNFPDRFSARQFPNYSSELNVNALLLGDSALYLCASSLDGTGYYGYTFGSGTRLTVV.

This chain uses TRBV7-6 with TRBJ2-7; D is unresolved. Germline values: CDR1 SGHVS, CDR2 FNYEAQ. The CDR3 spans 13 residues. Trimming stripped 5 bases from V and 6 bases from J, with 14 bases between. The CDR3 loop is CASSPPGSREQYF. CDR3 nucleotides: TGTGCCAGCAGCCCTCCAGGTTCCCGCGAGCAGTACTTC.

Of note for this clone: Other DNA sequences in the sample encode the same CDR3. The CDR3 nucleotides are TGCGCCAGCAGCCCAGAGGGGTCAACTAATGAAAAACTGTTTTTT. Residues: CASSPEGSTNEKLFF. This chain joins TRBV4-3 and TRBJ1-4; a weak D match, TRBD1 (5 bases). Per germline, CDR1 LGHNA and CDR2 YSLEER. This CDR3 is built from 15 residues. V dropped 4 bases and J dropped 0 bases, with 9 bases sitting between them.

V usage is TRBV7-9 and J usage is TRBJ2-2, with D uncertain. The CDR3 totals 16 residues. Trimming stripped 4 bases from V and 0 bases from J, with 12 bases between. Looked up from germline, CDR1 is SEHNR and CDR2 is FQNEAQ (reference sequence). The DNA of the CDR3 is TGTGCCAGCAGCTCCTCCTCTGACACGAACACCGGGGAGCTGTTTTTT. Encoded protein: CASSSSSDTNTGELFF.

The chain uses TRBV27 and TRBJ1-6; no clear D gene. This CDR3 has 12 residues. The germline V gene encodes CDR1 MNHEY and CDR2 SMNVEV (reference sequence). Trimming cost V 3 bases and J 9 bases, with 6 bases left between them. The CDR3 loop reads CASSLGSSPLHF. The CDR3 DNA sequence: TGTGCCAGCAGTTTGGGATCTTCACCCCTCCACTTT.

This clone was picked up a small number of times. V and J are TRBV7-7 and TRBJ2-2; D ambiguous. The CDR3 is 14 amino acids. The V gene's germline CDR1 is SSHAT and CDR2 FNYEAQ (reference sequence). Trimming cost V 1 base and J 4 bases, with 7 bases left between them. Here the CDR3 reads CASSLDLSTGELFF. DNA for the CDR3: TGTGCCAGCAGCTTAGACCTTAGCACCGGGGAGCTGTTTTTT.

The chain links TRBV15 to TRBJ2-7; the match to TRBD1 covers 8 bases. Per germline, CDR1 LNHNV and CDR2 YYDKDF (reference sequence). CDR3 size: 15 residues. V dropped 6 bases and J dropped 2; count of bases not matched to a gene: 9. The CDR3 DNA reads TGTGCCACCAGTCATCCTCAGACAGGGGCCTACGAGCAGTACTTC. Translation: CATSHPQTGAYEQYF.

This clone was seen only a few times. The CDR3 DNA is TGTGCCAGCAGCTTGGCTGCGGAGTTCTATGGCTACACCTTC. Its translation is CASSLAAEFYGYTF. The chain carries TRBV5-5 and TRBJ1-2; D uncertain. V lost 0 bases to trimming and J lost 4 bases, with 10 bases between them. In germline, CDR1 is SGHKS, CDR2 YYEKEE (reference sequence). The CDR3 extends over 14 amino acids.